The 3 T cell receptor beta chains below were found in one sample sequenced in a study of OX40 agonist ivuxolimab in advanced cancers. TCRdb keeps only in-frame clones here, not all; method: immunoSEQ multiplex PCR. Of roughly 80,000 clones detected, around 87% appear once; the ten largest clones hold 6.2%. Material: CD4+ or CD8+ T cells sorted from blood, obtained in a trial of the OX40 agonist ivuxolimab. The receptors originated from an adult with an advanced solid tumor such as melanoma, head and neck, liver or kidney cancer.

This clone was detected only once. V is TRBV15 and J is TRBJ2-7; no definite D call. V gave up 5 bases and J gave up 1 base, with 15 bases separating them. CDR3 length equals 15 residues. Germline-derived CDR1 and CDR2 are LNHNV and YYDKDF (reference sequence). This CDR3 reads CATSPRLDASYEQYF. The CDR3 DNA is TGTGCCACCAGCCCAAGACTCGATGCTTCCTACGAGCAGTACTTC.

The chain joins TRBV5-1 to TRBJ1-2; 8 nucleotides align to TRBD1. V gave up 2 bases and J gave up 4 bases; unmatched junction bases: 7. The CDR3 runs to 15 residues. Germline V gives CDR1 SGHRS, CDR2 YFSETQ. CDR3 sequence: CASSFGQGRSYGYTF. The DNA of the CDR3 is TGCGCCAGCAGCTTTGGACAGGGTAGGAGCTATGGCTACACCTTC.

This clone was observed once. The V call is TRBV4-3, the J call TRBJ2-7; D possibly matches TRBD1 or TRBD2 (5 bases each). The CDR3 totals 15 residues. The germline V gene encodes CDR1 LGHNA and CDR2 YSLEER. Trimming shortened V by 4 bases and J by 0 bases, and 13 bases separated the two germline ends. The CDR3 protein is CASSLGTRGSYEQYF. CDR3 coding DNA: TGCGCCAGCAGCCTTGGGACCCGGGGCTCCTACGAGCAGTACTTC.